This T cell receptor (beta chain) was retrieved from a study of identical twins. Whole-study findings and limits: Invariant T cells like MAIT and iNKT could partly confound the zero-insertion analyses.

TCRdb re-derived calls from the 5' RACE reads in MiXCR, one entry per CDR3 protein. The data show 1,800,000 or so distinct CDR3 sequences, under 35% seen once. The sample holds a few counts of this clonotype. What it recognizes is unknown. Sequences were obtained from cord blood. The TCR was taken from a newborn girl in good health.

Here the CDR3 DNA reads TGTGCCAGCGGTCGCTGGAGCGGACTACCGAGCACAGATACGCAGTATTTT. Translated: CASGRWSGLPSTDTQYF. The rearrangement links TRBV27 to TRBJ2-3; D might be TRBD2 (6 bases). The CDR3 covers 17 residues. V was cut by 8 bases and J by 0 bases, with 21 bases left in between. Germline loops: CDR1 MNHEY, CDR2 SMNVEV (reference sequence).